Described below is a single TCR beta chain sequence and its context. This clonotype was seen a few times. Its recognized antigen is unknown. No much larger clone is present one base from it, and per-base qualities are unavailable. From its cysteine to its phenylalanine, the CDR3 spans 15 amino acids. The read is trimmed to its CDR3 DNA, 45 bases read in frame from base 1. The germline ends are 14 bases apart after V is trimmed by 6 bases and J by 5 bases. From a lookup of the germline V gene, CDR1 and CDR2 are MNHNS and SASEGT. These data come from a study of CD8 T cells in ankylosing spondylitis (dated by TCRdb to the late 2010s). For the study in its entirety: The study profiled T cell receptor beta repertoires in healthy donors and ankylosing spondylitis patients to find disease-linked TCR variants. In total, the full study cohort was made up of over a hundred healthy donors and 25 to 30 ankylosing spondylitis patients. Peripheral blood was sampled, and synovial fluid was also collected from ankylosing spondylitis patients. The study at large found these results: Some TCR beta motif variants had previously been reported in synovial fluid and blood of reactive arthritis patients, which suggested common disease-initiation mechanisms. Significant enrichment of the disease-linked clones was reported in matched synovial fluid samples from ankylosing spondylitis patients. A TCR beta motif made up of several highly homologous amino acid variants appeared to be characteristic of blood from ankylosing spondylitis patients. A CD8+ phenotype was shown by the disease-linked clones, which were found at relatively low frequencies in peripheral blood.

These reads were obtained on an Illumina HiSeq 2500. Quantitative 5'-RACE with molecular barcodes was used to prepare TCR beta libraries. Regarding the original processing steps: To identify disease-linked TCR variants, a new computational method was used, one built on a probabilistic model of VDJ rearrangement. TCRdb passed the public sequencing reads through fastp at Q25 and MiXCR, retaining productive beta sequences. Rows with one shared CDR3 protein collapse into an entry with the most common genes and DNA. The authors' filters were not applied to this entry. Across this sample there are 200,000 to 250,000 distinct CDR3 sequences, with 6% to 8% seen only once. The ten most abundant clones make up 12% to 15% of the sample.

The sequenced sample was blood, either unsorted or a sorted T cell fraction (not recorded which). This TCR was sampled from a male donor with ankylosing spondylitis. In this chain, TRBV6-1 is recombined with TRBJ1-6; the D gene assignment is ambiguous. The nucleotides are TGTGCCAGCAGGGACCGGGGATTCGATAATTCACCCCTCCACTTT. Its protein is CASRDRGFDNSPLHF.